These 18 T cell receptor beta chains originate from one sample sequenced in a study of blood T cell repertoires in COVID-19. Assay: immunoSEQ multiplex PCR; the TCRdb copy retains only in-frame clones and omits some. The sample has some 350,000 clones, 87% seen once. The sample was PBMCs or T cells enriched from blood (not recorded which). The receptors shown here come from a woman aged 25 to 39 who had recovered from COVID-19.

The chain recombines TRBV7-2 with TRBJ1-6; D is ambiguous. The CDR3 totals 14 residues. Germline-derived CDR1 and CDR2 are SGHTA and FQGNSA. V lost 7 bases and J 7 bases, leaving 14 bases between the germline ends. The CDR3, as DNA: TGTGCCAGCACCGCAGGATCGGCGAATTCACCCCTCCACTTT. As protein: CASTAGSANSPLHF.

This sequence joins TRBV10-3 and TRBJ2-1, with TRBD1 matching 9 bases. This CDR3 is 13 amino acids long. Germline V gives CDR1 ENHRY, CDR2 SYGVKD. The V gene end was trimmed by 9 bases and the J gene end by 7 bases; junction bases not matched to a gene: 7. DNA for the CDR3: TGTGCCATACAGACAGGGGGAAGAAATGAGCAGTTCTTC. Amino acid sequence: CAIQTGGRNEQFF.

V gene TRBV4-1 combines with J gene TRBJ1-2, with a tentative D call TRBD1 (5 bases). V was pared by 1 base and J by 3 bases, with 9 bases between. This CDR3 is built from 14 residues. CDR1 is MGHRA, CDR2 YSYEKL, per germline. The CDR3 DNA is TGCGCCAGCAGCCAAGTAGCAGGGTACTATGGCTACACCTTC. Amino acids: CASSQVAGYYGYTF.

The CDR3 bases are TGTGCCAGCAGCTTAGATGGGCAGGGGGGTCGCTACACCTTC. Translation gives CASSLDGQGGRYTF. The V gene is TRBV7-2, the J gene TRBJ1-2; TRBD1 agrees at 7 bases. There are 14 residues in the CDR3. Trimming at V came to 1 base and at J to 9 bases, leaving 8 bases not matched to a gene. Germline CDR1 and CDR2: SGHTA and FQGNSA.

The chain uses TRBV7-2 and TRBJ2-1, with D tentatively TRBD2 (6 bases). V lost 2 bases, J lost 2 bases, and 10 bases lay in between. Germline CDR1 is SGHTA and CDR2 is FQGNSA. This CDR3 is 15 amino acids long. CDR3 DNA: TGTGCCAGCAGCTTAACCCGGGGGACCTACAATGAGCAGTTCTTC. It encodes CASSLTRGTYNEQFF.

The chain links TRBV28 to TRBJ1-5; D is unclear. Germline V CDR1 and CDR2: MDHEN, SYDVKM. Trimming took 3 bases from V and 6 from J, leaving 12 bases between them. The CDR3 sequence is 14 residues long. The CDR3 spells CASSFPRSLQPQHF. CDR3 coding DNA: TGTGCCAGCAGTTTCCCCCGGAGTCTTCAGCCCCAGCATTTT.

This clone was picked up one time. An end of the junction does not agree with germline; a read error may underlie this. The chain employs TRBV19 and TRBJ1-5, with D tentatively TRBD1 (5 bases). Germline lookup yields CDR1 LNHDA and CDR2 SQIVND (reference sequence). The CDR3 loop spans 14 amino acids. The CDR3 protein is CASTRDGAHQPQHF. The DNA for the CDR3 is TGTGCCAGTACCAGAGATGGGGCTCATCAACCCCAGCATTTT.

The gene calls are TRBV5-1 and TRBJ2-3; TRBD1 agrees at 11 bases. Trimming removed 3 bases from V and 5 bases from J; junction bases left unmatched: 2. CDR1 is SGHRS, CDR2 YFSETQ, per germline. This CDR3 is built from 14 residues. DNA of the CDR3: TGCGCCAGCAGCTGGGGACAGGGGGAAGATACGCAGTATTTT. This sequence encodes CASSWGQGEDTQYF.

The chain carries TRBV7-2 and TRBJ2-1; TRBD1 might be the D (6 bases). Germline values: CDR1 SGHTA, CDR2 FQGNSA. V gave up 4 bases and J gave up 6 bases, with 13 bases separating them. The CDR3 spans 14 residues. CDR3 protein: CASSYRVSINEQFF. As DNA, the CDR3 is TGTGCCAGCAGCTACAGGGTTAGTATCAATGAGCAGTTCTTC.

This clone appeared a few times. The chain combines TRBV10-3 with TRBJ1-1; unclear D gene. The V end lost 0 bases, the J end lost 8 bases, and 10 bases lay between the germline ends. The CDR3 totals 13 residues. Germline assignment: CDR1 ENHRY and CDR2 SYGVKD. CDR3 sequence (DNA): TGTGCCATCAGTGAGTCGAATCCCAGGGAAGCTTTCTTT. Amino acids: CAISESNPREAFF.

This chain links TRBV7-6 with TRBJ2-1, with TRBD2 matching 9 bases. Germline CDR1 SGHVS, CDR2 FNYEAQ. The CDR3 spans 16 residues. With V trimmed by 3 bases and J by 3 bases, 6 bases remained unmatched. The CDR3 DNA sequence: TGTGCCAGCAGCTTGAGTCTAGCGGGGATCTACAATGAGCAGTTCTTC. The encoded protein is CASSLSLAGIYNEQFF.

This clone was observed a single time. The chain links TRBV7-9 to TRBJ2-5, with a weak D call TRBD1 (6 bases). CDR1 is SEHNR, CDR2 FQNEAQ, per germline (reference sequence). V lost 1 base and J lost 10, with 16 bases in between. The CDR3 contains 14 residues. In DNA form, the CDR3 reads TGTGCCAGCAGCTTAGGGACAGAGGGGAGAAACCAGTACTTC. Encoded protein: CASSLGTEGRNQYF.

The chain joins TRBV19 to TRBJ1-1; D ambiguous. The CDR3 sequence is 13 residues long. Trimming shortened V by 7 bases and J by 4 bases, and 13 bases separated the two germline ends. Germline V lookup: CDR1 LNHDA, CDR2 SQIVND (reference sequence). The CDR3 protein is CASTVQAGTEAFF. DNA for the CDR3: TGTGCCAGTACCGTCCAAGCGGGCACTGAAGCTTTCTTT.

This clone was seen once. The chain joins TRBV27 to TRBJ2-1; 9 bases fit TRBD2. This CDR3 spans 15 amino acids. The V gene's germline CDR1 is MNHEY and CDR2 SMNVEV (reference sequence). V shed 5 bases, J shed 4 bases, and the junction held 6 bases outside the gene matches. The DNA for the CDR3 is TGTGCCAGCAGTACCACTAGCGGGCCGTACAATGAGCAGTTCTTC. It translates to CASSTTSGPYNEQFF.

The V call is TRBV4-3, the J call TRBJ2-2; 7 nucleotides line up with TRBD2. Losses at the gene ends were 0 bases for V and 5 bases for J; bases not matched to a gene: 9. The V gene's germline CDR1 is LGHNA and CDR2 YSLEER. The CDR3 totals 17 residues. The CDR3 is CASSQDLTTSATGELFF. The CDR3 nucleotides are TGCGCCAGCAGCCAAGACCTCACCACTAGCGCTACCGGGGAGCTGTTTTTT.

This chain connects TRBV3-1 (or the pseudogene TRBV3-2) to TRBJ2-7, with 8 bases identical to TRBD2. From germline, CDR1 is LGHDT and CDR2 YNNKEL (reference sequence). V dropped 4 bases and J dropped 10; count of bases not matched to a gene: 6. The CDR3 is made up of 12 amino acids. CDR3 in amino acids: CASSLSAGGQYF. The CDR3 DNA reads as TGTGCCAGCAGCCTCAGCGCGGGGGGCCAGTACTTC.

The V call is TRBV18, the J call TRBJ1-5, with D perhaps matching TRBD1 (6 bases). This CDR3 contains 14 residues. Germline CDR1 and CDR2: KGHSH and LQKENI. V lost 4 bases and J lost 2, with 9 bases in between. As DNA, the CDR3 is TGTGCCAGCTCACAGGGGGTGGGCAATCAGCCCCAGCATTTT. Its protein product is CASSQGVGNQPQHF.

The rearrangement links TRBV3-1 (or the pseudogene TRBV3-2) to TRBJ2-5, with TRBD2 identical over 8 bases. CDR1 LGHDT and CDR2 YNNKEL come from the germline V gene (reference sequence). The junction had 7 bases not matched to a gene; V was cut back by 5 bases and J by 5 bases. The CDR3 is 14 amino acids. The CDR3 here is CASSTGLVRETQYF. CDR3 coding DNA: TGTGCCAGCAGCACGGGACTAGTGCGTGAGACCCAGTACTTC.